This TCR beta chain comes out of a study of T cell responses to AZD1222 COVID-19 vaccine. V gave up 5 bases and J gave up 9 bases, with 13 bases separating them. The length of the CDR3 is 13 residues. Per the germline V gene, CDR1 is KGHDR and CDR2 is SFDVKD. The table came from immunoSEQ multiplex PCR; TCRdb's copy has only in-frame clones and leaves some out. The sample contains 100,000 to 150,000 clones, roughly 88% of which appear only once. The material sequenced was peripheral blood, taken on day 0 of AZD1222 vaccination. The TCR comes from an adult in good health. The V and J genes are TRBV24-1 and TRBJ1-5; D gene ambiguous. The CDR3 reads CATSVGGPWPQHF. The CDR3 bases are TGTGCCACCAGTGTAGGAGGCCCTTGGCCCCAGCATTTT.